This record looks at one T cell receptor (beta chain) sequence and its context. This entry comes from a study of blood T cell repertoires in COVID-19. Here immunoSEQ multiplex PCR was the method, and the copy in TCRdb shows in-frame clones only, minus some. The table records about 140,000 clones, 80% to 90% of them present only once. Participant reports of clinical history set cohort assignment. The CDR3 is made up of 15 amino acids. From germline, CDR1 is SGHDT and CDR2 YYEEEE. Between the trimmed V and J ends, which lost 0 bases and 0 bases, there was a span of 8 bases. The chain uses TRBV5-6 and TRBJ2-3; a possible D gene is TRBD1 (6 bases). Sequencing input: PBMCs or T cells enriched from blood (not recorded which). The receptor was isolated from a man aged 60 to 69 who had recovered from COVID-19. For the CDR3, the DNA is TGTGCCAGCAGCTTGGGGGACAAAAGCACAGATACGCAGTATTTT. The encoded protein is CASSLGDKSTDTQYF.